The rows below give T cell receptor beta chains drawn from one sample of a study of beta chain features in type 1 diabetes. The protocol was immunoSEQ multiplex PCR, while the TCRdb copy is restricted to in-frame clones and leaves out a portion. The sample contains 600,000 to 700,000 clones, roughly an eighth of which appear only once. The specimen sequenced was naive CD4+ T cells from blood. These receptors were taken from a man aged 18 to 29 with type 1 diabetes. The CDR3 runs from the conserved cysteine through the conserved F or W. D genes are given only for firm matches. Size is stated for part of the rows, as once, few or many counts, or as a class when the clone is expanded.

D gene	J gene	clone size	CDR3 length	V gene	CDR3 DNA	CDR3 protein
NA	TRBJ2-7	NA	14	TRBV11-2	TGTGCCAGCAGCTTAGTACAGGGCTCCTACGAGCAGTACTTC	CASSLVQGSYEQYF
NA	TRBJ1-5	NA	14	TRBV30	TGTGCCTGGAGTGGTCATGATAGCAATCAGCCCCAGCATTTT	CAWSGHDSNQPQHF
NA	TRBJ1-2	NA	12	TRBV29-1	TGCAGCGTTGAAGGTGGGGGGGATGGCTACACCTTC	CSVEGGGDGYTF
TRBD2	TRBJ2-3	NA	16	TRBV7-2	TGTGCCAGCAGCTTAGCGCTAGCGGGGGGCCCAGATACGCAGTATTTT	CASSLALAGGPDTQYF
NA	TRBJ2-7	few	13	TRBV5-4	TGTGCCAGCAGTCAAGGCGAGGGCTACGAGCAGTACTTC	CASSQGEGYEQYF
NA	TRBJ2-5	few	16	TRBV7-8	TGTGCCAGCAGCTTTATAGTCTTGGCAGGACAAGAGACCCAGTACTTC	CASSFIVLAGQETQYF
TRBD1	TRBJ2-7	NA	15	TRBV18	TGTGCCAGCTCACCAGGGACAGGGAATTTCCTCGAGCAGTACTTC	CASSPGTGNFLEQYF
NA	TRBJ1-2	few	13	TRBV25-1	TGTGCCAGCAGTGTATCCGGGGGTAGTGGCTACACCTTC	CASSVSGGSGYTF
NA	TRBJ1-4	NA	20	TRBV4-1	TGCGCCAGCAGCCAAGGTGGGGCCAGGACCAATATCGCAACTAATGAAAAACTGTTTTTT	CASSQGGARTNIATNEKLFF
TRBD1	TRBJ1-2	once	16	TRBV10-3	TGTGCCATCAGTGGTAGACAGGGGGGCACTAACTATGGCTACACCTTC	CAISGRQGGTNYGYTF
NA	TRBJ1-1	few	16	TRBV5-1	TGCGCCAGCAGCTTAAGGGGAGATCTAATGAACACTGAAGCTTTCTTT	CASSLRGDLMNTEAFF
TRBD1	TRBJ2-7	NA	13	TRBV30	TGTGCCTGGGCTGCCACAGGGGTAGGGGAGCAGTACTTC	CAWAATGVGEQYF
TRBD1	TRBJ2-2	few	18	TRBV14	TGTGCCAGCAGCCAAACTACAGGGGCCTGGGATAACACCGGGGAGCTGTTTTTT	CASSQTTGAWDNTGELFF
TRBD1	TRBJ2-7	NA	13	TRBV6-5	TGTGCCAGCACTCGCAGGGGGCCTGGGGAGCAGTACTTC	CASTRRGPGEQYF
NA	TRBJ1-1	few	15	TRBV14	TGTGCCAGCAGCCACCGGGGAAGTGCGGGCACTGAAGCTTTCTTT	CASSHRGSAGTEAFF
NA	TRBJ1-2	few	15	TRBV18	TGTGCCAGCTCAGGTTGGCCGGCAACTCAGAATGGCTACACCTTC	CASSGWPATQNGYTF
TRBD1	TRBJ1-2	few	13	TRBV30	TGTGCCTGGACGATGGGACAGGGCTATGGCTACACCTTC	CAWTMGQGYGYTF
TRBD2	TRBJ2-3	few	17	TRBV5-4	TGTGCCAGCAGCTTGGCCTTACAGCGGGGCGTATACGATACGCAGTATTTT	CASSLALQRGVYDTQYF
NA	TRBJ1-2	few	16	TRBV6-6	TGTGCCAGCAGTTACGACCCTGGATACACGATGGATGGCTACACCTTC	CASSYDPGYTMDGYTF
NA	TRBJ2-7	few	14	TRBV10-3	TGTGCCATCAGCCTGGGACTCGGGTCCTACGAGCAGTACTTC	CAISLGLGSYEQYF
TRBD1	TRBJ1-2	NA	15	TRBV4-1	TGCGCCAGCAGCCAAATTCCGGACAGGGCCTATGGCTACACCTTC	CASSQIPDRAYGYTF
NA	TRBJ2-3	few	15	TRBV5-1	TGCGCCAGCAGCTTGGACGGGAAACTCACAGATACGCAGTATTTT	CASSLDGKLTDTQYF
TRBD2	TRBJ2-1	NA	16	TRBV2	TGTGCCAGCACCATGGAGGTGGCGGGGGGGCACAATGAGCAGTTCTTC	CASTMEVAGGHNEQFF
NA	TRBJ2-7	NA	13	TRBV5-1	TGCGCCAGCAGCCCTCGTGATATTCAGGAGCAGTACTTC	CASSPRDIQEQYF
TRBD2	TRBJ2-1	few	13	TRBV30	TGTGCCTGGAGTACTAGCGGGGTAGGGGTGCAGTTCTTC	CAWSTSGVGVQFF
NA	TRBJ2-6	NA	18	TRBV9	TGTGCCAGCAGCGTAGGCGGAGGAGGAAGCTCTGGGGCCAACGTCCTGACTTTC	CASSVGGGGSSGANVLTF
TRBD2	TRBJ2-5	few	18	TRBV5-1	TGCGCCAGCAGCTTGATGGGACTAGCGGGGGCCCCGAAAGAGACCCAGTACTTC	CASSLMGLAGAPKETQYF
NA	TRBJ1-1	NA	15	TRBV5-1	TGCGCCAGCAGCTCCCAAGGGGGGATGAACACTGAAGCTTTCTTT	CASSSQGGMNTEAFF
NA	TRBJ1-3	few	14	TRBV30	TGTGCCTGGAGTGTAGGGATCTCTGGAAACACCATATATTTT	CAWSVGISGNTIYF
NA	TRBJ2-3	few	13	TRBV28	TGTGCCAGCAGGCCCGACTACACAGATACGCAGTATTTT	CASRPDYTDTQYF
NA	TRBJ2-1	few	11	TRBV7-9	TGTGCTCAAGGGGAGGACAATGAGCAGTTCTTC	CAQGEDNEQFF
NA	TRBJ1-1	NA	15	TRBV7-9	TGTGCCAGCAGCTTATCTCCAGGGGCAAACACTGAAGCTTTCTTT	CASSLSPGANTEAFF
TRBD2	TRBJ2-7	NA	14	TRBV30	TGTGCCTGGAGTGTCTCAAGCGGGGCCTACGAGCAGTACTTC	CAWSVSSGAYEQYF
TRBD1	TRBJ1-1	NA	14	TRBV5-4	TGTGCCAGCAGCCAGACAGGGAGTATCACTGAAGCTTTCTTT	CASSQTGSITEAFF
NA	TRBJ2-4	few	16	TRBV2	TGTGCCAGCAGTGCCCGGGACACCCTAGCCAAAAACATTCAGTACTTC	CASSARDTLAKNIQYF
NA	TRBJ2-7	NA	12	TRBV2	TGTGCCAGCAGTGAACAATACCACGAGCAGTACTTC	CASSEQYHEQYF
NA	TRBJ2-3	NA	15	TRBV5-6	TGTGCCAGCAGCTCGGGCCTCCGGGAAGCAGATACGCAGTATTTT	CASSSGLREADTQYF
NA	TRBJ1-1	few	12	TRBV29-1	TGCAGCGCATCCAGGGAGGGGACTGAAGCTTTCTTT	CSASREGTEAFF
NA	TRBJ2-1	few	14	TRBV6-5	TGTGCCAGCAGTTCAGGGGCGGCCTACAATGAGCAGTTCTTC	CASSSGAAYNEQFF
TRBD2	TRBJ2-1	NA	19	TRBV6-1	TGTGCCAGCAGTGATTTAGCGGGGGCCCAAAGCGGAAGAGACAATGAGCAGTTCTTC	CASSDLAGAQSGRDNEQFF
TRBD2	TRBJ2-1	NA	16	TRBV4-2	TGTGCCAGCAGCCAGGCGACTAGCGGGGAGCAAAATGAGCAGTTCTTC	CASSQATSGEQNEQFF
NA	TRBJ2-1	NA	15	TRBV28	TGTGCCAGCAGTTCCCCTGCGGGGGCTTACAATGAGCAGTTCTTC	CASSSPAGAYNEQFF
TRBD1	TRBJ2-2	few	16	TRBV6-6	TGTGCCAGCAGTCACCGGACAGGGGTGAACACCGGGGAGCTGTTTTTT	CASSHRTGVNTGELFF
TRBD2	TRBJ2-7	NA	15	TRBV5-1	TGCGCCAGCAGCACTGGACTAGCGGGGTCCTACGAGCAGTACTTC	CASSTGLAGSYEQYF
TRBD2	TRBJ2-5	few	15	TRBV5-1	TGCGCCAGCAGCTTCTCCGGGACTAGTGGGGAGACCCAGTACTTC	CASSFSGTSGETQYF
NA	TRBJ1-2	NA	14	TRBV30	TGTGCCTGGAGTCTAACAGCCGGTAACTATGGCTACACCTTC	CAWSLTAGNYGYTF
NA	TRBJ1-2	few	14	TRBV5-4	TGTGCCAGCAGCTGGGGAGCAGGGAGGTATGGCTACACCTTC	CASSWGAGRYGYTF
TRBD1	TRBJ1-2	few	11	TRBV20-1	TGCAGTGCGAAAACAGGGGTTGGCTACACCTTC	CSAKTGVGYTF
NA	TRBJ2-2	NA	14	TRBV6-1	TGTGCCAGCAGAGGGGGGAACAGGGCTGGGGAGCTGTTTTTT	CASRGGNRAGELFF
NA	TRBJ1-2	NA	13	TRBV14	TGTGCCAGCAGCCCCTGGGGGGGCTATGGCTACACCTTC	CASSPWGGYGYTF
NA	TRBJ1-5	NA	12	TRBV15	TGTGCCACCAGCGGAAATTATCAGCCCCAGCATTTT	CATSGNYQPQHF
NA	TRBJ2-2	few	16	TRBV25-1	TGTGCCAGCAGTGAATTTCAGGGGTCGGGCACCGGGGAGCTGTTTTTT	CASSEFQGSGTGELFF
TRBD1	TRBJ2-7	NA	14	TRBV19	TGTGCCACCAAAGGGACAGGGAGGGCCTACGAGCAGTACTTC	CATKGTGRAYEQYF
NA	TRBJ1-2	few	12	TRBV6-5	TGTGCCAGCACCGGGGGCGGACTCGGCTACACCTTC	CASTGGGLGYTF
TRBD1	TRBJ1-2	NA	16	TRBV13	TGTGCCAGCAGCAGGGACCCCGGGACAGGGGACTATGGCTACACCTTC	CASSRDPGTGDYGYTF